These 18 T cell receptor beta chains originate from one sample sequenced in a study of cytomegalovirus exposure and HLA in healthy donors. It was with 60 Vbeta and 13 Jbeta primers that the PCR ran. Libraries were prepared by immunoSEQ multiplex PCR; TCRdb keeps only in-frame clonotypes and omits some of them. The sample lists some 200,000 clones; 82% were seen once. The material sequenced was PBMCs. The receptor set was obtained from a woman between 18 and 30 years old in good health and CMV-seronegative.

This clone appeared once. This CDR3 is CASSWDRAASYEQYF. For the CDR3, the DNA is TGTGCCAGCAGCTGGGACAGGGCCGCCTCCTACGAGCAGTACTTC. The rearrangement links TRBV5-5 to TRBJ2-7, with 9 positions matching TRBD1. This CDR3 comprises 15 residues. Germline CDR1 reads SGHKS; CDR2 reads YYEKEE (reference sequence). V shed 3 bases, J shed 0 bases, and the junction held 4 bases outside the gene matches.

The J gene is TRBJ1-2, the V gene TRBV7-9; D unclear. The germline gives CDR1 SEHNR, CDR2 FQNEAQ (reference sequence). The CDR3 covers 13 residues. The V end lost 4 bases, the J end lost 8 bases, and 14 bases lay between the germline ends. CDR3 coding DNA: TGTGCCAGCAGCTCGAACGGGGTCGGAGGCTACACCTTC. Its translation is CASSSNGVGGYTF.

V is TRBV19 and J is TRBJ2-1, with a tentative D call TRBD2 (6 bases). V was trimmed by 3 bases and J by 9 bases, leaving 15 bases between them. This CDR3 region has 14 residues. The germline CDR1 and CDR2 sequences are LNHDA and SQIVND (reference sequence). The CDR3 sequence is CASSISGPSGEQFF. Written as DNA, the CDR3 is TGTGCCAGTAGTATCAGCGGGCCCTCGGGTGAGCAGTTCTTC.

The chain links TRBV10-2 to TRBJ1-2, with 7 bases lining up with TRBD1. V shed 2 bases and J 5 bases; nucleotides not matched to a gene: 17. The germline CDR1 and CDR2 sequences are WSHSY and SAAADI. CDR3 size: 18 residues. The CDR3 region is CASSESGTATTLIYGYTF. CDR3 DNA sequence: TGCGCCAGCAGTGAGAGTGGGACAGCGACCACCCTTATTTATGGCTACACCTTC.

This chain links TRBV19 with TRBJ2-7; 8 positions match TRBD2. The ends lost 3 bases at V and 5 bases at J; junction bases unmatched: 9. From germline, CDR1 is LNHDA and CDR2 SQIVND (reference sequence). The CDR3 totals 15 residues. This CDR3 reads CASSIPGLGFNEQYF. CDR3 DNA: TGTGCCAGTAGTATCCCGGGACTAGGGTTTAACGAGCAGTACTTC. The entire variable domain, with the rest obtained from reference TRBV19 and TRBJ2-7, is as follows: DGGITQSPKYLFRKEGQNVTLSCEQNLNHDAMYWYRQDPGQGLRLIYYSQIVNDFQKGDIAEGYSVSREKKESFPLTVTSAQKNPTAFYLCASSIPGLGFNEQYFGPGTRLTVT.

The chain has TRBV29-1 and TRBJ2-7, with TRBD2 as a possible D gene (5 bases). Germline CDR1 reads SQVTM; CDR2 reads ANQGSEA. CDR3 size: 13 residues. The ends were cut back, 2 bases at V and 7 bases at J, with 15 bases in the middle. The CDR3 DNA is TGCAGCGTTGAATCTGTGGGGAGTGTGGAGCAGTACTTC. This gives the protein CSVESVGSVEQYF.

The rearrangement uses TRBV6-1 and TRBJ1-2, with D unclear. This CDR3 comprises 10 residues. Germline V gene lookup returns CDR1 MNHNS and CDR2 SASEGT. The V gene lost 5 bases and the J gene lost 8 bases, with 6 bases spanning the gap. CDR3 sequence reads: CASSNGGYTF. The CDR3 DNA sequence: TGTGCCAGCAGTAATGGCGGCTACACCTTC.

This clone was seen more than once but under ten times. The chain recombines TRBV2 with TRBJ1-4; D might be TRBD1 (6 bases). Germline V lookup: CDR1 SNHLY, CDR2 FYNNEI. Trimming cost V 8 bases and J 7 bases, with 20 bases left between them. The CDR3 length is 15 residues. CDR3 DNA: TGTGCCAGCTATGGCCGGGGGGCGAGTGGTGAAAAACTGTTTTTT. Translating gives CASYGRGASGEKLFF.

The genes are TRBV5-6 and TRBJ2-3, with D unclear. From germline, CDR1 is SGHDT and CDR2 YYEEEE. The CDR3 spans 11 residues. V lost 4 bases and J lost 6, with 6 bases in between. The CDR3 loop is CASSAQDTQYF. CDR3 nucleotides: TGTGCCAGCAGCGCCCAGGATACGCAGTATTTT.

Here the CDR3 reads CASSKESSYNEQFF. The CDR3 DNA is TGCGCCAGCAGTAAGGAGAGCTCCTACAATGAGCAGTTCTTC. The chain recombines TRBV10-2 with TRBJ2-1, with D unresolved. The V gene's germline CDR1 is WSHSY and CDR2 SAAADI. V lost 5 bases and J 0 bases, leaving 8 bases between the germline ends. The CDR3 covers 14 residues.

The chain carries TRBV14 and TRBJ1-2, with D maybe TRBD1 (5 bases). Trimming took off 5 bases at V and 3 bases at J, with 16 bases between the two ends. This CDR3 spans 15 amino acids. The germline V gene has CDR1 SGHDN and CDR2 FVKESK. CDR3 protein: CASSAWRGSYYGYTF. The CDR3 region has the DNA TGTGCCAGCAGCGCCTGGCGGGGGTCTTACTATGGCTACACCTTC.

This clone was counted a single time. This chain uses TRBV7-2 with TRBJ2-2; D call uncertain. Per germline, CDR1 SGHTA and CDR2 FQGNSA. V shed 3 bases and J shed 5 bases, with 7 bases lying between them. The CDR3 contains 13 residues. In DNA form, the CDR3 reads TGTGCCAGCAGCTTCCCAGTAACCGGGGAGCTGTTTTTT. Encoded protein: CASSFPVTGELFF.

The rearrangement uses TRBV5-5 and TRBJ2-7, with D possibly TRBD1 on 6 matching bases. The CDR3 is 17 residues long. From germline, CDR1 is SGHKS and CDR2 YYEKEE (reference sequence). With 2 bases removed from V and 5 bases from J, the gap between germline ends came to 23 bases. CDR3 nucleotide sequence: TGTGCCAGCAGCTTAGGCCCCGACAGGCTATATCCCGACGAGCAGTACTTC. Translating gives CASSLGPDRLYPDEQYF.

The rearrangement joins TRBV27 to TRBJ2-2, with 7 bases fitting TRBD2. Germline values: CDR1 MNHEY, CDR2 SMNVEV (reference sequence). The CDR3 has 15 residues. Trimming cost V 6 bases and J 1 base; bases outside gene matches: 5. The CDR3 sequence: CASRKLAGNTGELFF. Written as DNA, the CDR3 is TGTGCCAGCAGAAAATTAGCGGGGAACACCGGGGAGCTGTTTTTT.

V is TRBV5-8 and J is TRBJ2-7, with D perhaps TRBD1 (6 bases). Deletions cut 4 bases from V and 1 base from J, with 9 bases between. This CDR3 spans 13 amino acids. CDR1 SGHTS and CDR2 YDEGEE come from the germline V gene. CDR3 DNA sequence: TGTGCCAGCAGCGACGGACAGTCCTACGAGCAGTACTTC. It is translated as CASSDGQSYEQYF.

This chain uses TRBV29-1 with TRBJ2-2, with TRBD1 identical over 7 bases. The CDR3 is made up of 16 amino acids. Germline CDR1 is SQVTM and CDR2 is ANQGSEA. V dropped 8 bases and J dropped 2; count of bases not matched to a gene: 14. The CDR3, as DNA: TGCAGCATACGGTCAGGGGGTGCGAAAAACACCGGGGAGCTGTTTTTT. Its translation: CSIRSGGAKNTGELFF.

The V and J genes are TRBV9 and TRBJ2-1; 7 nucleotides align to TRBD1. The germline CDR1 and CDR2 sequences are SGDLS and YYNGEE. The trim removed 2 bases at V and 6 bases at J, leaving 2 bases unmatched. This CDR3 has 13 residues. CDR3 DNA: TGTGCCAGCAGCGTGGCAGGGGGCAATGAGCAGTTCTTC. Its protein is CASSVAGGNEQFF.

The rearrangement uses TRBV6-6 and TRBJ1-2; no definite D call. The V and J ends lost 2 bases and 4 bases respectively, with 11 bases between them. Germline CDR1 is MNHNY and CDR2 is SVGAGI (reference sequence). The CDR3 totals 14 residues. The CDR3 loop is CASSYLSGVYGYTF. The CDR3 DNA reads TGTGCCAGCAGTTACCTCTCGGGAGTCTATGGCTACACCTTC.